This is a list of T cell receptor beta chains from one sample in a study of cytomegalovirus exposure and HLA in healthy donors. The data were produced by immunoSEQ multiplex PCR, yet TCRdb's version contains in-frame clones alone and is incomplete. The sample holds fewer than 120,000 clones, about three quarters seen once. Sequenced input: PBMCs. The receptors were gathered from a woman aged 55-70 years in good health and CMV-seropositive. The conserved cysteine and the conserved F or W are not part of the CDR3 here.

cdr3_aa: ASSRGTGESGNTIY
v_call: TRBV27
j_call: TRBJ1-3

cdr3_aa: ASSFGGAEAF
v_call: TRBV6-5
j_call: TRBJ1-1

cdr3_aa: ASSQRQVMNTEAF
v_call: TRBV9
j_call: TRBJ1-1

cdr3_aa: ASSFVRDTDTQY
v_call: TRBV5-1
j_call: TRBJ2-3

cdr3_aa: ASSGTGGSYEQY
v_call: TRBV6-5
j_call: TRBJ2-7

cdr3_aa: ASSADNEQF
v_call: TRBV9
j_call: TRBJ2-1

cdr3_aa: ASSLGGQATDTQY
v_call: TRBV28
j_call: TRBJ2-3

cdr3_aa: ASSPTWSYGYT
v_call: TRBV27
j_call: TRBJ1-2

cdr3_aa: ASSSPRSGANVLT
v_call: TRBV11-2
j_call: TRBJ2-6

cdr3_aa: ASSPSTDTQY
v_call: TRBV11-2
j_call: TRBJ2-3

cdr3_aa: ASSEPSGDHEQF
v_call: TRBV9
j_call: TRBJ2-1

cdr3_aa: ASSPQPGQGLAGSLEQY
v_call: TRBV7-9
j_call: TRBJ2-7

cdr3_aa: ASRGTPDSGELF
v_call: TRBV6-4
j_call: TRBJ2-2

cdr3_aa: ASRNLAAEDNEQF
v_call: TRBV27
j_call: TRBJ2-1

cdr3_aa: ASSLTSGIRNEQF
v_call: TRBV7-3
j_call: TRBJ2-1

cdr3_aa: ASSRRSERGSYEQY
v_call: TRBV4-1
j_call: TRBJ2-7

cdr3_aa: ASSSKARNEQY
v_call: TRBV13
j_call: TRBJ2-7

cdr3_aa: ASSEPGQNNEKLF
v_call: TRBV10-2
j_call: TRBJ1-4

cdr3_aa: ASSPSSGNYNEQF
v_call: TRBV6-1
j_call: TRBJ2-1

cdr3_aa: ASSGPGNEQF
v_call: TRBV25-1
j_call: TRBJ2-1

cdr3_aa: ASSLVAGYEQY
v_call: TRBV5-1
j_call: TRBJ2-7

cdr3_aa: ASSFFGAGMDEQF
v_call: TRBV5-1
j_call: TRBJ2-1

cdr3_aa: AISNRADTQY
v_call: TRBV10-3
j_call: TRBJ2-3

cdr3_aa: SIGTPEF
v_call: TRBV29-1
j_call: TRBJ2-1

cdr3_aa: ASSSVQGYSNQPQH
v_call: TRBV28
j_call: TRBJ1-5

cdr3_aa: ASSYLGGPYEQY
v_call: TRBV6-6
j_call: -

cdr3_aa: ASSLYSGTGAADTQY
v_call: TRBV5-4
j_call: TRBJ2-3

cdr3_aa: AIMVDSSGNTIY
v_call: TRBV6-5
j_call: TRBJ1-3

cdr3_aa: ASSLESVNYGYT
v_call: TRBV5-1
j_call: TRBJ1-2

cdr3_aa: ASSLVSARDSNTDTQY
v_call: TRBV7-8
j_call: TRBJ2-3

cdr3_aa: ASRFGQTDTEAF
v_call: TRBV4-1
j_call: TRBJ1-1

cdr3_aa: ASTTGERGYGYT
v_call: TRBV30
j_call: TRBJ1-2

cdr3_aa: ASSLEGRRGGPQH
v_call: TRBV7-6
j_call: TRBJ1-5

cdr3_aa: ASSVAASGISGELF
v_call: TRBV9
j_call: TRBJ2-2

cdr3_aa: ASRPGLSGNTIY
v_call: TRBV6-5
j_call: TRBJ1-3

cdr3_aa: ASSDNQFVAGAKDTQY
v_call: TRBV6-1
j_call: TRBJ2-3

cdr3_aa: ASSYAVTGPEDTEAF
v_call: TRBV16
j_call: TRBJ1-1

cdr3_aa: ASSEYRTGWMSEQY
v_call: TRBV25-1
j_call: TRBJ2-7

cdr3_aa: ASSSLAGSSYEQY
v_call: TRBV7-3
j_call: -

cdr3_aa: ASSIRTSGSSYEQY
v_call: TRBV7-6
j_call: TRBJ2-7

cdr3_aa: ASSQSGDSQETQY
v_call: TRBV23-1
j_call: TRBJ2-5

cdr3_aa: ASSDPVRGMTGYT
v_call: TRBV6-1
j_call: TRBJ1-2

cdr3_aa: ASSVGDSQETQY
v_call: TRBV9
j_call: TRBJ2-5

cdr3_aa: ASSVEGRNEKLF
v_call: TRBV9
j_call: TRBJ1-4

cdr3_aa: ASSPRDRGLTGELF
v_call: TRBV7-9
j_call: TRBJ2-2

cdr3_aa: ASGTGLGQPQH
v_call: TRBV6-5
j_call: TRBJ1-5

cdr3_aa: ASSPIHAPNTGELF
v_call: TRBV11-3
j_call: TRBJ2-2

cdr3_aa: ASSVGTSGIDEQF
v_call: TRBV9
j_call: TRBJ2-1

cdr3_aa: ASSLVSGSYNEQF
v_call: TRBV5-1
j_call: TRBJ2-1

cdr3_aa: ASSPYYEQY
v_call: TRBV11-2
j_call: TRBJ2-7

cdr3_aa: ASSRDRVGNEQF
v_call: TRBV6-5
j_call: TRBJ2-1

cdr3_aa: ASSSGTAAQEQY
v_call: TRBV19
j_call: TRBJ2-7

cdr3_aa: ASGQGGQGYEKLF
v_call: TRBV7-2
j_call: TRBJ1-4

cdr3_aa: ASSVATGVYGYT
v_call: TRBV9
j_call: TRBJ1-2